This TCR beta chain appears in the sequencing data of a study of molecular identifiers for immune sequencing clone quantification. Study at large: Across replicate runs, RNA obtained from about 20,000 or 100,000 naive CD8 cells was divided into five, with four undergoing sequencing.

TCRdb re-called the PCR reads through MiXCR, storing one row per CDR3 protein. The repertoire holds 30,000 to 45,000 distinct CDR3 sequences, with about 18% as singletons. This CDR3 has 15 residues. Germline CDR1 reads MDHEN; CDR2 reads SYDVKM. V gave up 6 bases and J gave up 0 bases, with 13 bases separating them. Overall study results and limits: In naive cells, under 1% of molecules belonged to clones above 20 RNA copies, against over 97% in effector cells.

Naive CD8 T cells were sorted, and the gate applied was CD8+CD4-CCR7+CD45RA+. Only a few counts were recorded for this clonotype. What it binds is unknown. The sequenced sample consisted of naive CD8+ T cells from blood, with Jurkat cell RNA spiked in. Sample subset: FACS-sorted CD8+CD4-CCR7+CD45RA+ naive T cells. The rearrangement uses TRBV28 and TRBJ2-3; D ambiguous. The clonotype originates from a human donor in good health. Some libraries in this study had Jurkat cell RNA spiked in. DNA for the CDR3: TGTGCCAGCAGAAAGGACGGTTACAGCACAGATACGCAGTATTTT. Translation: CASRKDGYSTDTQYF.